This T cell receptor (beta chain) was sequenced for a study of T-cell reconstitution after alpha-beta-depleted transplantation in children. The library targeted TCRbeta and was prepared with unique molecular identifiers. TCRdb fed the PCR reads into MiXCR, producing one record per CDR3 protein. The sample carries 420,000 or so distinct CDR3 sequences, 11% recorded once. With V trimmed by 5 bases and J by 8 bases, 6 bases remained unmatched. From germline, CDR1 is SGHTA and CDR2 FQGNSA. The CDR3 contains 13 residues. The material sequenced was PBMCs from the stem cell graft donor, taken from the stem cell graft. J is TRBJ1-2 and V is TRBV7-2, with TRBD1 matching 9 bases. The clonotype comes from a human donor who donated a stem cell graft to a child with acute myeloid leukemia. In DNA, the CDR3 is TGTGCCAGCAGCCCGGGACAGGGCCAAGGCTACACCTTC. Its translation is CASSPGQGQGYTF.